Presented here are 27 T cell receptor beta chains from one specimen sequenced in a study of beta chain features in type 1 diabetes. cDNA synthesis used the whole RNA isolate, giving expressed TCRB sequences. Libraries were prepared by immunoSEQ multiplex PCR; TCRdb keeps only in-frame clonotypes and omits some of them. The data contain roughly 340,000 clones, approximately 12% of them seen just once; the ten biggest clones take up over 0.014%. These receptors have no known antigen. Findings and caveats of the study: Moderate but significant shortening of TCRB CDR3s was recorded in all four CD4+ subsets from Type 1 diabetes patients.

The sequencing sample was made of naive CD4+ T cells from blood. The receptors originated from a young woman with type 1 diabetes.

The chain combines TRBV12-5 with TRBJ2-4; 7 nucleotides align to TRBD1. V shed 5 bases, J shed 0 bases, and the junction held 1 base outside the gene matches. The CDR3 contains 14 residues. CDR1 is LGHNT and CDR2 is FRNRAP in the germline V gene. The CDR3 here is CASGRGLAKNIQYF. CDR3 DNA: TGTGCTAGTGGTAGGGGGCTAGCCAAAAACATTCAGTACTTC.

This clone came up a few times. This chain connects TRBV4-3 to TRBJ2-2, with D perhaps TRBD2 (6 bases). Germline CDR1 and CDR2: LGHNA and YSLEER. The CDR3 runs to 15 residues. V gave up 1 base and J gave up 5 bases, with 11 bases separating them. CDR3 loop: CASSQGGRGTGELFF. CDR3 DNA sequence: TGCGCCAGCAGCCAAGGGGGTCGGGGGACCGGGGAGCTGTTTTTT.

The V gene is TRBV29-1, the J gene TRBJ1-1; maybe TRBD1 (6 bases). Trimming pared 2 bases from V and 8 bases from J, leaving 15 bases between. Per the germline V gene, CDR1 is SQVTM and CDR2 is ANQGSEA. The CDR3 is made up of 13 amino acids. CDR3 sequence: CSVEYRDNQEAFF. CDR3 DNA: TGCAGCGTTGAATACCGGGACAATCAGGAAGCTTTCTTT.

J is TRBJ2-1 and V is TRBV2; TRBD2 matches 8 bases. The CDR3 consists of 17 residues. J gave up 8 bases and V 4 bases, and 16 bases lay outside the gene matches. Germline values: CDR1 SNHLY, CDR2 FYNNEI. CDR3 residues: CASSVGGLGLGLDEQFF. The CDR3 DNA is TGTGCCAGCAGTGTTGGTGGTCTGGGACTAGGGCTTGATGAGCAGTTCTTC. Filled out from reference TRBV2 and TRBJ2-1, the complete variable domain reads EPEVTQTPSHQVTQMGQEVILRCVPISNHLYFYWYRQILGQKVEFLVSFYNNEISEKSEIFDDQFSVERPDGSNFTLKIRSTKLEDSAMYFCASSVGGLGLGLDEQFFGPGTRLTVL.

This clone was seen a few times. The V gene is TRBV9, the J gene TRBJ2-3; D gene unclear. Germline assignment: CDR1 SGDLS and CDR2 YYNGEE. This CDR3 comprises 12 residues. The V and J ends lost 5 bases and 5 bases respectively, with 9 bases between them. The CDR3 DNA is TGTGCCAGCAGGGGCGCAGGAGATACGCAGTATTTT. Translated, it gives CASRGAGDTQYF.

The rearrangement links TRBV7-9 to TRBJ2-7, with TRBD2 identical over 7 bases. The germline gives CDR1 SEHNR, CDR2 FQNEAQ (reference sequence). After removal of 1 base from V and 1 base from J, the junction contained 13 bases not matched to a gene. There are 18 residues in the CDR3. CDR3 region: CASSLVGLADRLSYEQYV. In DNA, the CDR3 is TGTGCCAGCAGCTTAGTCGGGCTAGCGGACCGTCTTTCCTACGAGCAGTACGTC.

V and J are TRBV20-1 and TRBJ1-2; D unclear. Germline lookup yields CDR1 DFQATT and CDR2 SNEGSKA (reference sequence). The CDR3 length is 11 residues. The ends were cut back, 7 bases at V and 6 bases at J, with 12 bases in the middle. CDR3 DNA: TGCAGTGTAGAGGGAAATGATGGCTACACCTTC. It encodes CSVEGNDGYTF.

The chain employs TRBV7-9 and TRBJ1-1; 10 bases agree with TRBD1. CDR3 size: 16 residues. With 7 bases clipped from V and 5 bases from J, the junction kept 13 bases outside the gene matches. Germline CDR1 and CDR2: SEHNR and FQNEAQ (reference sequence). CDR3 amino acids: CASTRTGGSVGTEAFF. CDR3 bases: TGTGCCAGCACCCGGACAGGGGGATCGGTTGGGACTGAAGCTTTCTTT.

This chain links TRBV19 with TRBJ2-3; 8 positions agree with TRBD2. CDR1 LNHDA and CDR2 SQIVND come from the germline V gene (reference sequence). The CDR3 extends over 17 amino acids. Losses at the gene ends were 3 bases for V and 1 base for J; bases not matched to a gene: 9. As DNA, the CDR3 is TGTGCCAGTAGTATCTACGGACTAGCCGGGGGCACAGATACGCAGTATTTT. It encodes CASSIYGLAGGTDTQYF.

J is TRBJ1-3 and V is TRBV27, with D maybe TRBD1 (5 bases). Germline-derived CDR1 and CDR2 are MNHEY and SMNVEV (reference sequence). Trimming removed 3 bases at V and 4 bases at J, with 13 bases between. The CDR3 loop spans 15 amino acids. For the CDR3, the DNA is TGTGCCAGCAGTTTCAGGGCAGGGCAAGGAAACACCATATATTTT. Its protein is CASSFRAGQGNTIYF.

The chain has TRBV10-3 and TRBJ1-1, with 9 bases identical to TRBD1. Trimming cost V 6 bases and J 4 bases; bases outside gene matches: 15. Germline V gives CDR1 ENHRY, CDR2 SYGVKD. The length of the CDR3 is 17 residues. The CDR3 region is CAIRAEPGQGNVTEAFF. The CDR3 bases are TGTGCCATCAGGGCTGAACCGGGACAGGGAAATGTCACTGAAGCTTTCTTT.

This chain connects TRBV9 to TRBJ2-4; TRBD2 might be the D (7 bases). Trimming cost V 4 bases and J 6 bases, with 14 bases left between them. Germline-derived CDR1 and CDR2 are SGDLS and YYNGEE. This CDR3 region has 14 residues. CDR3 DNA: TGTGCCAGCAGCACCAGAGGGGGGGGAAACATTCAGTACTTC. It encodes CASSTRGGGNIQYF.

This clone was seen a few times. The chain employs TRBV14 and TRBJ2-7; 13 nucleotides agree with TRBD2. The CDR3 totals 16 residues. The ends lost 3 bases at V and 7 bases at J; junction bases unmatched: 9. CDR1 is SGHDN, CDR2 FVKESK, per germline. In nucleotides, the CDR3 is TGTGCCAGCAGCCATGCCGGGACTAGCGGGACACGGGAGCAGTACTTC. The encoded protein is CASSHAGTSGTREQYF.

This clone has a handful of counts. This chain connects TRBV11-2 to TRBJ1-1, with D uncertain. V shed 8 bases and J shed 0 bases, with 10 bases lying between them. Germline V gene data show CDR1 as SGHAT and CDR2 as FQNNGV. The CDR3 has 13 amino acids. The DNA for the CDR3 is TGTGCCAGCGGGCTTTCAGTGAACACTGAAGCTTTCTTT. It is translated as CASGLSVNTEAFF. The entire variable domain, with the rest obtained from reference TRBV11-2 and TRBJ1-1, is as follows: EAGVAQSPRYKIIEKRQSVAFWCNPISGHATLYWYQQILGQGPKLLIQFQNNGVVDDSQLPKDRFSAERLKGVDSTLKIQPAKLEDSAVYLCASGLSVNTEAFFGQGTRLTVV.

The chain employs TRBV7-2 and TRBJ2-7; D possibly corresponds to TRBD2 (6 bases). Germline lookup yields CDR1 SGHTA and CDR2 FQGNSA. The CDR3 runs 13 residues. V was shortened by 8 bases and J by 2 bases, with 13 bases between the two germline ends. The CDR3 DNA sequence: TGTGCCAGCTCCACCGGGAGACCCTACGAGCAGTACTTC. It specifies CASSTGRPYEQYF. Variable domain in full (rest from reference TRBV7-2 and TRBJ2-7): GAGVSQSPSNKVTEKGKDVELRCDPISGHTALYWYRQSLGQGLEFLIYFQGNSAPDKSGLPSDRFSAERTGGSVSTLTIQRTQQEDSAVYLCASSTGRPYEQYFGPGTRLTVT.

A few counts support this clone. V and J are TRBV7-9 and TRBJ2-1, with 7 nucleotides matching TRBD2. The J segment lost 2 bases and the V segment lost 1 base, leaving 8 bases of the junction unmatched. Per the germline V gene, CDR1 is SEHNR and CDR2 is FQNEAQ (reference sequence). The CDR3 length is 17 residues. CDR3 nucleotides: TGTGCCAGCAGCTTAGGGCACCGCGGGAGAACCTACAATGAGCAGTTCTTC. It translates to CASSLGHRGRTYNEQFF. Filled out from reference TRBV7-9 and TRBJ2-1, the complete variable domain reads DTGVSQNPRHKITKRGQNVTFRCDPISEHNRLYWYRQTLGQGPEFLTYFQNEAQLEKSRLLSDRFSAERPKGSFSTLEIQRTEQGDSAMYLCASSLGHRGRTYNEQFFGPGTRLTVL.

A few counts support this clone. The chain is built from TRBV19 and TRBJ1-1; D might be TRBD1 (6 bases). CDR1 and CDR2 (germline): LNHDA, SQIVND (reference sequence). V shed 6 bases and J shed 0 bases, with 14 bases lying between them. This CDR3 contains 15 residues. CDR3 sequence: CASRKSGQLNTEAFF. For the CDR3, the DNA is TGTGCCAGTAGGAAGTCCGGACAGTTGAACACTGAAGCTTTCTTT.

This clone was seen a few times. The gene calls are TRBV7-9 and TRBJ2-6, with a weak D call TRBD1 (5 bases). Germline assignment: CDR1 SEHNR and CDR2 FQNEAQ (reference sequence). V was shortened by 8 bases and J by 4 bases, with 15 bases between the two germline ends. The CDR3 has 15 residues. DNA for the CDR3: TGTGCCAGCGGGGTGGAAGGACAAGGGGCCAACGTCCTGACTTTC. It specifies CASGVEGQGANVLTF.

V gene TRBV28 combines with J gene TRBJ2-2, with 7 bases lining up with TRBD2. V lost 3 bases to trimming and J lost 4 bases; unmatched junction nucleotides: 8. This CDR3 comprises 16 residues. Per the germline V gene, CDR1 is MDHEN and CDR2 is SYDVKM. Here the CDR3 reads CASSLPSGRGTGELFF. CDR3 bases: TGTGCCAGCAGTTTGCCTAGCGGCCGGGGCACCGGGGAGCTGTTTTTT.

This clone was observed a few times. The chain uses TRBV18 and TRBJ2-1; D is unresolved. V shed 3 bases and J shed 8 bases, with 14 bases lying between them. This CDR3 comprises 14 residues. CDR1 is KGHSH, CDR2 LQKENI, per germline. CDR3: CASSPPVVRDEQFF. The CDR3 coding sequence is TGTGCCAGCTCACCTCCGGTAGTACGCGATGAGCAGTTCTTC.

Concerning this clone: Other DNA sequences from this sample encode an identical CDR3 as well. This chain uses TRBV7-2 with TRBJ1-5; D remains unclear. The germline V gene encodes CDR1 SGHTA and CDR2 FQGNSA. CDR3 length: 12 residues. Trimming pared 3 bases from V and 6 bases from J, leaving 6 bases between. The CDR3 DNA sequence: TGTGCCAGCAGCTTCTCCGGTCAGCCCCAGCATTTT. It specifies CASSFSGQPQHF.

V usage is TRBV27 and J usage is TRBJ1-1; 9 bases map to TRBD1. Germline assignment: CDR1 MNHEY and CDR2 SMNVEV (reference sequence). The CDR3 extends over 14 amino acids. The V and J ends lost 2 bases and 10 bases, in that order; junction bases with no gene match: 8. CDR3 nucleotides: TGTGCCAGCAGTTTAAACCGCGGGACAGGGCGAGCTTTCTTT. It is translated as CASSLNRGTGRAFF.

The gene calls are TRBV27 and TRBJ2-3; D gene unclear. Germline CDR1 and CDR2: MNHEY and SMNVEV (reference sequence). This CDR3 comprises 14 residues. Trimming left V 0 bases short and J 6 bases short, with 10 bases between. The CDR3: CASSLSTTRDTQYF. DNA for the CDR3: TGTGCCAGCAGTTTATCGACGACACGGGATACGCAGTATTTT.

V and J are TRBV4-2 and TRBJ2-5, with D maybe TRBD2 (6 bases). The germline gives CDR1 LGHNA, CDR2 YNFKEQ. Trimming left V 5 bases short and J 1 base short, with 14 bases between. The CDR3 sequence is 15 residues long. This CDR3 reads CASSLSGGSQETQYF. In DNA, the CDR3 is TGTGCCAGCAGCTTGTCCGGAGGGAGCCAAGAGACCCAGTACTTC.

This chain uses TRBV5-4 with TRBJ2-1; maybe TRBD1 (6 bases). Germline V gene lookup returns CDR1 SGHNT and CDR2 YYREEE (reference sequence). V was clipped by 0 bases and J by 10 bases, with 17 bases between them. The CDR3 is made up of 15 amino acids. The CDR3 is CASSLDLQGASEQFF. The CDR3 coding sequence is TGTGCCAGCAGCTTGGACCTACAGGGTGCTTCCGAGCAGTTCTTC.

This clone was detected many times. The chain recombines TRBV5-4 with TRBJ2-5; possible D gene TRBD2, 5 bases. V was cut by 6 bases and J by 4 bases, with 13 bases left in between. The CDR3 covers 13 residues. The germline V gene has CDR1 SGHNT and CDR2 YYREEE (reference sequence). The CDR3 DNA sequence: TGTGCCAGCACCTCGGTTGGAGGAGAGACCCAGTACTTC. Translation: CASTSVGGETQYF.

In this sample, this clone turned up a few times. The chain links TRBV19 to TRBJ1-2; 8 bases agree with TRBD1. There are 15 residues in the CDR3. Germline-derived CDR1 and CDR2 are LNHDA and SQIVND (reference sequence). V was pared by 5 bases and J by 4 bases, with 9 bases of the junction left unmatched. The CDR3 DNA follows: TGTGCCAGTAGTGCCCGCGACAGGGGTGGCTATGGCTACACCTTC. It specifies CASSARDRGGYGYTF.